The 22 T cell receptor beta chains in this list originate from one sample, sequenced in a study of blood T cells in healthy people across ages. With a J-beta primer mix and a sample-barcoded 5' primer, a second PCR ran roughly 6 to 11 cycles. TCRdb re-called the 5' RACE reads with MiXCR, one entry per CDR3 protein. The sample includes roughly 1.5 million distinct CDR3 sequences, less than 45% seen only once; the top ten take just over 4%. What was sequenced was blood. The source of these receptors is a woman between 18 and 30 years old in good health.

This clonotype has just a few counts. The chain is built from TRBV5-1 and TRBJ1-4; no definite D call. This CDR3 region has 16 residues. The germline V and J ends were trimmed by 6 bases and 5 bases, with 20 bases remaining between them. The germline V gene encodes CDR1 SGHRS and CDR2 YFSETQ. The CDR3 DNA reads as TGCGCCAGCAAACTAACACCTTGGGATGAAAATGAAAAACTGTTTTTT. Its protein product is CASKLTPWDENEKLFF.

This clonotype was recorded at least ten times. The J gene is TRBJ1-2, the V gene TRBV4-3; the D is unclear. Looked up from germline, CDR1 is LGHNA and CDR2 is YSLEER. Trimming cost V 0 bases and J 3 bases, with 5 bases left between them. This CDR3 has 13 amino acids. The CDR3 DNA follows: TGCGCCAGCAGCCAAGAACGGGACTATGGCTACACCTTC. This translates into CASSQERDYGYTF.

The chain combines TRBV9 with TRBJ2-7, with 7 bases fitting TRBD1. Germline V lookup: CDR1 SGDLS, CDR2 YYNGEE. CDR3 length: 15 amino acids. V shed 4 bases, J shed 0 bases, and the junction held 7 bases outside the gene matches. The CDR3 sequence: CASSRRGPSSYEQYF. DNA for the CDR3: TGTGCCAGCAGCCGAAGGGGGCCTAGCTCCTACGAGCAGTACTTC. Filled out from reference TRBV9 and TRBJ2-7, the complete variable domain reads DSGVTQTPKHLITATGQRVTLRCSPRSGDLSVYWYQQSLDQGLQFLIQYYNGEERAKGNILERFSAQQFPDLHSELNLSSLELGDSALYFCASSRRGPSSYEQYFGPGTRLTVT.

The CDR3 sequence: CASSPTGTLKETQYF. In nucleotides, the CDR3 is TGTGCCAGCAGCCCGACAGGGACCCTCAAAGAGACCCAGTACTTC. This sequence joins TRBV5-5 and TRBJ2-5; 7 bases match TRBD1. J gave up 3 bases and V 4 bases, and 9 bases lay outside the gene matches. This CDR3 is 15 amino acids long. Germline V gene data show CDR1 as SGHKS and CDR2 as YYEKEE (reference sequence).

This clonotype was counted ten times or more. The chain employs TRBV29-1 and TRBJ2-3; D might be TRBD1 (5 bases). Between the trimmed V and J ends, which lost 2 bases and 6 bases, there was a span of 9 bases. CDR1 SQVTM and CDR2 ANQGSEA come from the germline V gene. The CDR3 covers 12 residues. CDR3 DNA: TGCAGCGTTGAAAGGGGTGTCGATACGCAGTATTTT. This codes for CSVERGVDTQYF.

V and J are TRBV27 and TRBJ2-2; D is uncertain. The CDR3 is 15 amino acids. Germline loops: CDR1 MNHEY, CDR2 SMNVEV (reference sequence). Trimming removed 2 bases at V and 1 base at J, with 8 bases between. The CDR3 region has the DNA TGTGCCAGCAGTTTAGCGGTAATGAACACCGGGGAGCTGTTTTTT. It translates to CASSLAVMNTGELFF.

The CDR3 spells CASSQTTASSGANVLTF. In DNA, the CDR3 is TGCGCCAGCAGCCAAACGACAGCAAGCTCTGGGGCCAACGTCCTGACTTTC. The chain is built from TRBV4-3 and TRBJ2-6; D is possibly TRBD1 (5 bases). The CDR3 spans 17 residues. Trimming stripped 2 bases from V and 0 bases from J, with 11 bases between. The germline V gene encodes CDR1 LGHNA and CDR2 YSLEER.

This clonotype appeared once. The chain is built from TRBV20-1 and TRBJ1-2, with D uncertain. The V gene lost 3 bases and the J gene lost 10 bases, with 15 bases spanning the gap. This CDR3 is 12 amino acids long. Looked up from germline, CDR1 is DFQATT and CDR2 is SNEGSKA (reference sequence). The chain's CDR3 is CSARVPAGFYTF. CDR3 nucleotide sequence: TGCAGTGCTAGGGTCCCCGCGGGGTTCTACACCTTC.

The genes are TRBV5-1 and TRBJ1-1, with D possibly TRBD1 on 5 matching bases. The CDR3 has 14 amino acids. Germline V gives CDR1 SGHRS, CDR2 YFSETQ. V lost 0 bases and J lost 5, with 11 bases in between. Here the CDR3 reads CASSLVQAKTEAFF. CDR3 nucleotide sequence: TGCGCCAGCAGCTTGGTACAGGCGAAGACTGAAGCTTTCTTT.

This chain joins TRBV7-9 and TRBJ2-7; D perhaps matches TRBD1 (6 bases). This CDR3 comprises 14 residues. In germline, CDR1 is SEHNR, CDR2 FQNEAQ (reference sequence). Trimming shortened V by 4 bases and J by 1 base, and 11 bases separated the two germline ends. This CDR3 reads CASSSMTGSYEQYF. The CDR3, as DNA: TGTGCCAGCAGCTCCATGACAGGATCCTACGAGCAGTACTTC.

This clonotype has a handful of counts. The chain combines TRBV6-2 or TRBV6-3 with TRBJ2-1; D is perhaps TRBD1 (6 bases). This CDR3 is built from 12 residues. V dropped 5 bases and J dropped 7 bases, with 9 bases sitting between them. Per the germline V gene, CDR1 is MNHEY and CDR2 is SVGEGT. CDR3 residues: CASSQRGNEQFF. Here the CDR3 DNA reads TGTGCCAGCAGTCAAAGGGGGAATGAGCAGTTCTTC.

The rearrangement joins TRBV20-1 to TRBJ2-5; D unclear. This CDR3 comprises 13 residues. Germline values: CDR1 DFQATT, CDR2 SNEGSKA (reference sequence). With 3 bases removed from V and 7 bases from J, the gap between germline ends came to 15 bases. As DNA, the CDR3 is TGCAGTGCTAGGATGGGGTTGGAAGGGACCCAGTACTTC. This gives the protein CSARMGLEGTQYF.

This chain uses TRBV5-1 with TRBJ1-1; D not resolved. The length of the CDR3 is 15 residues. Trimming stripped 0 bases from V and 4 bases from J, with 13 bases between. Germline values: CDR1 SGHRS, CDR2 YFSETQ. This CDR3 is CASSLAGSGTTEAFF. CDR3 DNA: TGCGCCAGCAGCTTGGCCGGTTCAGGTACCACTGAAGCTTTCTTT. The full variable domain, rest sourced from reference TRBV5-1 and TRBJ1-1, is KAGVTQTPRYLIKTRGQQVTLSCSPISGHRSVSWYQQTPGQGLQFLFEYFSETQRNKGNFPGRFSGRQFSNSRSEMNVSTLELGDSALYLCASSLAGSGTTEAFFGQGTRLTVV.

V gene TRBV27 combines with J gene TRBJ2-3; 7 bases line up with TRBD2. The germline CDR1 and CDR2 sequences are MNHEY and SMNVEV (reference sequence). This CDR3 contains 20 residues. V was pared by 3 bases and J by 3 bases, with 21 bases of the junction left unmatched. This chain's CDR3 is CASSFFGDYSGPTLTDTQYF. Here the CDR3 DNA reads TGTGCCAGCAGTTTTTTCGGGGACTATAGCGGCCCCACTTTAACAGATACGCAGTATTTT.

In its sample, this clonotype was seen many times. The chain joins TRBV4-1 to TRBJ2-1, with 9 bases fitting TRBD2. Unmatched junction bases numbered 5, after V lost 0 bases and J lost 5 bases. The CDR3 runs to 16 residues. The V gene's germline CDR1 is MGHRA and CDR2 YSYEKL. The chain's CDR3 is CASSQDLRGGDNEQFF. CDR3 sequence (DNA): TGCGCCAGCAGCCAAGATCTCCGCGGGGGGGACAATGAGCAGTTCTTC.

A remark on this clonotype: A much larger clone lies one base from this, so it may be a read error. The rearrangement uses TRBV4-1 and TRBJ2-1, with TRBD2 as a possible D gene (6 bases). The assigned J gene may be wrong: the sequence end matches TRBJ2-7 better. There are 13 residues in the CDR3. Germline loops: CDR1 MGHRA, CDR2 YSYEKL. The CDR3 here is CASSHSGYNEQYF. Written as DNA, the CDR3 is TGCGCCAGCAGCCATAGCGGCTACAATGAGCAGTACTTC.

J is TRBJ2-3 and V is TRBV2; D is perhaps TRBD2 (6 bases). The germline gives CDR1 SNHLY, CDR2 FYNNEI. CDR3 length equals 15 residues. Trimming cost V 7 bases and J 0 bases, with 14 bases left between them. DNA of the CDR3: TGTGCCAGCAACCGCGGGACCGCTAGCACAGATACGCAGTATTTT. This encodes CASNRGTASTDTQYF.

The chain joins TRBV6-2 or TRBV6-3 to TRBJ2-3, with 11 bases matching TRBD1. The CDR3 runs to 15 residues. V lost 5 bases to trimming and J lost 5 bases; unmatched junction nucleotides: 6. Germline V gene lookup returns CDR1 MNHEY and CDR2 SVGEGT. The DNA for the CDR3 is TGTGCCAGCAGTAGGACAGGGGGCGCCTTAGATACGCAGTATTTT. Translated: CASSRTGGALDTQYF.

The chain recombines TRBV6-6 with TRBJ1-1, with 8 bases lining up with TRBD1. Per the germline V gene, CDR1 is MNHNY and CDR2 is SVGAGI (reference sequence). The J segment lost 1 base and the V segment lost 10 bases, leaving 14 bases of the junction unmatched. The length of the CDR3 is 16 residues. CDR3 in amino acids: CAISIAGGGSNTEAFF. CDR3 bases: TGTGCCATCAGCATCGCAGGGGGCGGTTCGAACACTGAAGCTTTCTTT.

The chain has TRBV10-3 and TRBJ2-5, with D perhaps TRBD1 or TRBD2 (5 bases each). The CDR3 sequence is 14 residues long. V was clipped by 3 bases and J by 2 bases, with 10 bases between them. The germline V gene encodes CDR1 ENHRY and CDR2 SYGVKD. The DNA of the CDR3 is TGTGCCATCAGTGACGGGACGGCGCAAGAGACCCAGTACTTC. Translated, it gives CAISDGTAQETQYF.

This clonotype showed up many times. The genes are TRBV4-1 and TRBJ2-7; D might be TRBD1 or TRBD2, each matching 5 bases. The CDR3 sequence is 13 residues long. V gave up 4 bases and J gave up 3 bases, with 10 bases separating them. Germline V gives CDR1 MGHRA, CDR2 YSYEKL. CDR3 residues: CASSPWDGYEQYF. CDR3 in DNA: TGCGCCAGCAGCCCTTGGGACGGCTACGAGCAGTACTTC.

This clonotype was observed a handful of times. CDR3 in amino acids: CSAREGTGYTF. The CDR3 coding sequence is TGCAGTGCTAGAGAGGGTACAGGCTACACCTTC. The chain links TRBV20-1 to TRBJ1-2; D unclear. Trimming shortened V by 0 bases and J by 8 bases, and 7 bases separated the two germline ends. Looked up from germline, CDR1 is DFQATT and CDR2 is SNEGSKA (reference sequence). The CDR3 sequence is 11 residues long.